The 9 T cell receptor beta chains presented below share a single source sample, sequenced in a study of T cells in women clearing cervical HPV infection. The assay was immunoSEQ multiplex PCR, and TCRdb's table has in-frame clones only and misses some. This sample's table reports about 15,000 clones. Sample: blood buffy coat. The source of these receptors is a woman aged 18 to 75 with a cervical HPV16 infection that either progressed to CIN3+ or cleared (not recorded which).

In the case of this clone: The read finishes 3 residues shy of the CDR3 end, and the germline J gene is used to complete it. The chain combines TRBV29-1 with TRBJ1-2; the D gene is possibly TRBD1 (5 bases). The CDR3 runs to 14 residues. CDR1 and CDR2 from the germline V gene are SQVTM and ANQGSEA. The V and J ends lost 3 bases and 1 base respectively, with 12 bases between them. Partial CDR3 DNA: TGCAGCGTTGAGGCCAGGGAGAATAACTATGGC. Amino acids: CSVEARENNYG. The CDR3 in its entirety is CSVEARENNYGYTF.

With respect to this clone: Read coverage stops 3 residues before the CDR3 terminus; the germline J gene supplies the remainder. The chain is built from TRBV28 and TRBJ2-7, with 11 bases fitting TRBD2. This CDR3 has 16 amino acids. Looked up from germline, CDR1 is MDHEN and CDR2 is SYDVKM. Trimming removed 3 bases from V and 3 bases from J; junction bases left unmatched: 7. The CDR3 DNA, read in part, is TGTGCCAGCAGTTTTCACCCCACTAGCGGGAGCTACGAG. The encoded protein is CASSFHPTSGSYE. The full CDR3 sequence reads CASSFHPTSGSYEQYF.

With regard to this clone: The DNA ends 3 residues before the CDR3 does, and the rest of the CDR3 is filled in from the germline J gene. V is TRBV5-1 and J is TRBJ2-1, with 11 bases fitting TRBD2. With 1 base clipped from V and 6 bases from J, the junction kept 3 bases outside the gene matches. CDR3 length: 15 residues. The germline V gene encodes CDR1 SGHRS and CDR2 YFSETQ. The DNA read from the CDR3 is TGCGCCAGCAGCTTGTTAGCGGGAGGGCTCAATGAG. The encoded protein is CASSLLAGGLNE. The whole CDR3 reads CASSLLAGGLNEQFF.

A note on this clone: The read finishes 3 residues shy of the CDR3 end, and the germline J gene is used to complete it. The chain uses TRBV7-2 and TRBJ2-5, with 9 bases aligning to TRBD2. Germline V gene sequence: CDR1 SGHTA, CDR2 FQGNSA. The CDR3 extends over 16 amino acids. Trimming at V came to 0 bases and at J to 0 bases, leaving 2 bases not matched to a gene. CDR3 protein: CASSLASGGYQETQYF. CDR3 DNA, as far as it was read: TGTGCCAGCAGCTTAGCGAGCGGGGGGTACCAAGAGACC.

The CDR3 spells CASSLILAGGSGELFF. CDR3 bases read: TGTGCCAGCAGCTTAATATTAGCGGGGGGGTCCGGGGAG. The rearrangement links TRBV7-8 to TRBJ2-2, with TRBD2 matching 11 bases. From the germline J gene comes the end of the CDR3, since the read stops 3 residues before it. Losses at the gene ends were 2 bases for V and 6 bases for J; bases not matched to a gene: 5. The CDR3 spans 16 residues. From germline, CDR1 is SGHVS and CDR2 FQNEAQ. The full variable domain, rest sourced from reference TRBV7-8 and TRBJ2-2, is GAGVSQSPRYKVAKRGQDVALRCDPISGHVSLFWYQQALGQGPEFLTYFQNEAQLDKSGLPSDRFFAERPEGSVSTLKIQRTQQEDSAVYLCASSLILAGGSGELFFGEGSRLTVL.

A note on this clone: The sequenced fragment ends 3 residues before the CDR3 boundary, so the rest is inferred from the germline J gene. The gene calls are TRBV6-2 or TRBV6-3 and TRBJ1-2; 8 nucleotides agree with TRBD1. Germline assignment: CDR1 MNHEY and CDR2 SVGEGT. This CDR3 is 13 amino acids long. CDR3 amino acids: CASTGTGHNDYTF. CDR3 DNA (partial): TGTGCCAGCACCGGGACAGGCCACAATGAC.

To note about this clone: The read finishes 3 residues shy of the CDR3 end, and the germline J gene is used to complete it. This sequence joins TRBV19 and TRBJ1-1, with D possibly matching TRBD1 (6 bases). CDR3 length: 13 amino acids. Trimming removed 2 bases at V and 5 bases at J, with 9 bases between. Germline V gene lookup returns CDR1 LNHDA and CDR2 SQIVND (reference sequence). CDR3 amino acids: CASSISGATEAFF. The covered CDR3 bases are TGTGCCAGTAGTATATCAGGGGCAACTGAA.

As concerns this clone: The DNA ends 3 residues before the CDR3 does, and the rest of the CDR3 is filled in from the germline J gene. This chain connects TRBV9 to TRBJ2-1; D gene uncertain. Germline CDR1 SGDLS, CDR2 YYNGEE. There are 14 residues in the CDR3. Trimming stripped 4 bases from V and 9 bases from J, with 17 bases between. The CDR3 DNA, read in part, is TGTGCCAGCAGCTCCCGCCCCTCAGTTGCTGAG. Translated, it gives CASSSRPSVAE. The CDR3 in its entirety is CASSSRPSVAEQFF.

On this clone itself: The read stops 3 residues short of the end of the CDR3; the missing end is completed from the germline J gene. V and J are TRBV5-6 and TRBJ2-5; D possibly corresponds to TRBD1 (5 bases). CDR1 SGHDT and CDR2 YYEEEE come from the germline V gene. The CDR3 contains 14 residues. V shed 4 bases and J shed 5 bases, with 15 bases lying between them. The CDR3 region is CASSAQQEWETQYF. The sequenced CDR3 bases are TGTGCCAGCAGCGCACAACAGGAATGGGAGACC. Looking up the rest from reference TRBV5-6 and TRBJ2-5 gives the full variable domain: DAGVTQSPTHLIKTRGQQVTLRCSPKSGHDTVSWYQQALGQGPQFIFQYYEEEERQRGNFPDRFSGHQFPNYSSELNVNALLLGDSALYLCASSAQQEWETQYFGPGTRLLVL.